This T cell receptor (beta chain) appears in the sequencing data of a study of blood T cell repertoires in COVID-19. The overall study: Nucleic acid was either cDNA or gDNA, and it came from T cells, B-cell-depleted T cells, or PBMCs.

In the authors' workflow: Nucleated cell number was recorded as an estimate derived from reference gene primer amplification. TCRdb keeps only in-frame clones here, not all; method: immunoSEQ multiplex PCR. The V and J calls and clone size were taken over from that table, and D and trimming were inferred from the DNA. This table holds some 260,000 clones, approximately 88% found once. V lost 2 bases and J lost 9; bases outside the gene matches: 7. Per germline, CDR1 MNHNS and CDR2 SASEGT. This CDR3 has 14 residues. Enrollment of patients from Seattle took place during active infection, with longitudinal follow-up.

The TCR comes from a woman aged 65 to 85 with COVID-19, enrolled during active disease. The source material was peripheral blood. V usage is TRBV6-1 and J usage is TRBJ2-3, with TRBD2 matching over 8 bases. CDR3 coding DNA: TGTGCCAGCAGTGAACGGCTAGCGGGTGGCACGCAGTATTTT. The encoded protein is CASSERLAGGTQYF.